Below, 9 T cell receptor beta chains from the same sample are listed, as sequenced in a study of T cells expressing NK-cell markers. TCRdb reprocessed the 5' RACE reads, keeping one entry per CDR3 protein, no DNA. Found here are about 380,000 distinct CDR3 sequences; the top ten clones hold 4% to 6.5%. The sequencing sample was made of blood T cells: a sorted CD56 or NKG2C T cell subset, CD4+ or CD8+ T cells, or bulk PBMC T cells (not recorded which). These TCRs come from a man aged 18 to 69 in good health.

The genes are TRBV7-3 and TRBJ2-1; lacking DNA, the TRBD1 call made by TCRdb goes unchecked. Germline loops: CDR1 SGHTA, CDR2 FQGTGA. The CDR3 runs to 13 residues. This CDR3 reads CASSLDRGREQFF.

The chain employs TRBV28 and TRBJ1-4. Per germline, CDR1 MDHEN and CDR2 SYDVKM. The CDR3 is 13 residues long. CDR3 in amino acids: CASSFTDEEKLFF.

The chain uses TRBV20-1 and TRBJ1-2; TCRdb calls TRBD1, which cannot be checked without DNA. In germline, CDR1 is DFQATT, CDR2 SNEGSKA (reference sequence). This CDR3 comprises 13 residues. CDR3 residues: CSAPVGRPYGYTF.

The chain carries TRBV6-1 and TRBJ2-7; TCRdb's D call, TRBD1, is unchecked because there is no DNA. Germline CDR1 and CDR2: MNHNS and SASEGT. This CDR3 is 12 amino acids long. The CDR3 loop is CASGPLGYEQYF.

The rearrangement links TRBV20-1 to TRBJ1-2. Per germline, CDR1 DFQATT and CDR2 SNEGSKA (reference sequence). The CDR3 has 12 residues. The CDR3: CSAYGGNYGYTF.

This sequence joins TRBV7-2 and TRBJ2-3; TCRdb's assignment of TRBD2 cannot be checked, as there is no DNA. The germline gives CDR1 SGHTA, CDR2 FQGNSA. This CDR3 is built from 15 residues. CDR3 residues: CASSSQRGDSDTQYF.

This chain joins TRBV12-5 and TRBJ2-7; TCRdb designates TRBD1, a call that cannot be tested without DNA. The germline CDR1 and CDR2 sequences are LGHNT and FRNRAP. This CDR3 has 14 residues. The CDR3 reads CASGSQGILYEQYF.

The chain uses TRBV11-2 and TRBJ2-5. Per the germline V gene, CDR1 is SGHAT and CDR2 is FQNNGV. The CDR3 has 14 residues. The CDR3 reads CASSLSQLRETQYF.

CDR3 protein: CASSVGPQVGELFF. The chain is built from TRBV2 and TRBJ2-2. Germline V gene lookup returns CDR1 SNHLY and CDR2 FYNNEI. The CDR3 extends over 14 amino acids.